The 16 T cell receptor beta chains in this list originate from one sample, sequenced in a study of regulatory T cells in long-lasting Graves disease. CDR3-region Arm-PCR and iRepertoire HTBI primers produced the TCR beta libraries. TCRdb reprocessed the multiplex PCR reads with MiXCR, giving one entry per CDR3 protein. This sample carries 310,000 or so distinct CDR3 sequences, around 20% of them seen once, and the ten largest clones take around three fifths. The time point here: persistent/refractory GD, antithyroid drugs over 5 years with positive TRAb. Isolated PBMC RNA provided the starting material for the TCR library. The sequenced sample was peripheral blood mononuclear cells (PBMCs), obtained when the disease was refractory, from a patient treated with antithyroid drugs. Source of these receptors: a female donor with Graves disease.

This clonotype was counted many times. Written as DNA, the CDR3 is TGTGCCAGCAGTGAATTTAGTGGGAGTGTAGGTAACAATGAGCAGTTCTTC. Encoded protein: CASSEFSGSVGNNEQFF. The chain employs TRBV25-1 and TRBJ2-1, with D perhaps TRBD2 (5 bases). V was shortened by 1 base and J by 5 bases, with 18 bases between the two germline ends. Germline CDR1 is MGHDK and CDR2 is SYGVNS. The CDR3 is made up of 17 amino acids.

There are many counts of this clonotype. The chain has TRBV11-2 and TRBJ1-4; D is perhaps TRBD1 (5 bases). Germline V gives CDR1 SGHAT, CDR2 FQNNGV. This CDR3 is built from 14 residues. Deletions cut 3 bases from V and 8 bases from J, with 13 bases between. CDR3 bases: TGTGCCAGCAGCTTCGGGCAGGGCTGGGAAAAACTGTTTTTT. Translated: CASSFGQGWEKLFF.

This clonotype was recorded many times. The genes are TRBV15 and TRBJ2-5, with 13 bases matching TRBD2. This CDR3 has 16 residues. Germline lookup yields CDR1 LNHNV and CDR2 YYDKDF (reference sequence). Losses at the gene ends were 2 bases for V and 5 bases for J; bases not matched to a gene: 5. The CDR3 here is CATSRPQTSGRETQYF. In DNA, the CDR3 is TGTGCCACCAGCAGACCCCAGACTAGCGGGAGGGAGACCCAGTACTTC.

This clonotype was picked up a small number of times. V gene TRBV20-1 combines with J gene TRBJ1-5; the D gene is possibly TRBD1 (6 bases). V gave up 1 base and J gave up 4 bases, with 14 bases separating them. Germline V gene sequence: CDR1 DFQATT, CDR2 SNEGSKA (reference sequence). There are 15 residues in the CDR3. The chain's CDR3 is CSARVLTGMNQPQHF. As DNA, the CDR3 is TGCAGTGCTAGAGTACTGACAGGAATGAATCAGCCCCAGCATTTT.

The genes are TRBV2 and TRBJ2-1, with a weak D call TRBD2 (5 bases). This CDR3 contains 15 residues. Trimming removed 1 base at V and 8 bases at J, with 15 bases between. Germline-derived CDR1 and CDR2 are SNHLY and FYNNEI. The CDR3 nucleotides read TGTGCCAGCAGTGAAGACGGAGGTTCATGGGATGAGCAGTTCTTC. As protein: CASSEDGGSWDEQFF.

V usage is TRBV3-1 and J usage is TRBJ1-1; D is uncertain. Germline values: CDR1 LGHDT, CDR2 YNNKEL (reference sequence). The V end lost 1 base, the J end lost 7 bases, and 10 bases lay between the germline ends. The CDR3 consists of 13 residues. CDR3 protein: CASSQGSGFEAFF. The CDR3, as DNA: TGTGCCAGCAGCCAAGGGTCGGGGTTTGAAGCTTTCTTT.

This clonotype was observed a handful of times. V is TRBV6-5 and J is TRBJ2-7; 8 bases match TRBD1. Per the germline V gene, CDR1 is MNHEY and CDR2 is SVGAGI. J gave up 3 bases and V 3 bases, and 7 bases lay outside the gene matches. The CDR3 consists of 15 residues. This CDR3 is CASSYSPDRDYEQYF. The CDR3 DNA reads TGTGCCAGCAGTTATTCCCCGGACAGGGACTACGAGCAGTACTTC.

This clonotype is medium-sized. CDR3 bases: TGTGCCAGCAGCTTAGCGCTCTTGGAGCAGGGTGGCTACACCTTC. Protein sequence: CASSLALLEQGGYTF. V is TRBV7-2 and J is TRBJ1-2, with D possibly being TRBD1 (5 bases). Germline V gene sequence: CDR1 SGHTA, CDR2 FQGNSA. V was shortened by 0 bases and J by 7 bases, with 15 bases between the two germline ends. The CDR3 sequence is 15 residues long.

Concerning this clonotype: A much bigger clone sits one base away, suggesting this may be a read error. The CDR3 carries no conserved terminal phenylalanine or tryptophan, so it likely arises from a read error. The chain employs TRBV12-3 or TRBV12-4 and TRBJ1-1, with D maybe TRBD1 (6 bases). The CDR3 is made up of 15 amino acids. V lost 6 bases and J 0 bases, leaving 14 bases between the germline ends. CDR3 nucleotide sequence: TGTGCCAGCAGCCCCAGGGGACGGATGAACACTGAAGCTTTCCTT. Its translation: CASSPRGRMNTEAFL.

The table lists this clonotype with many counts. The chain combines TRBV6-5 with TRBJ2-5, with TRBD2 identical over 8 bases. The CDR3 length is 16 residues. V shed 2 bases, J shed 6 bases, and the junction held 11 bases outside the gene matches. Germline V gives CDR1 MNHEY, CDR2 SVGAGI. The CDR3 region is CASSYLRLSGKQTQYF. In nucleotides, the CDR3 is TGTGCCAGCAGTTACCTGCGCCTTAGCGGGAAGCAGACCCAGTACTTC.

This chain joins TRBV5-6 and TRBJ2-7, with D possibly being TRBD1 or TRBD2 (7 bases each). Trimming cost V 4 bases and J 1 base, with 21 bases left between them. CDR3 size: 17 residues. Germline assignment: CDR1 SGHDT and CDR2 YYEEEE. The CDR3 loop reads CASSPRSGTAKSYEQYF. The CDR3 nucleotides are TGTGCCAGCAGCCCACGGAGCGGGACAGCGAAATCCTACGAGCAGTACTTC.

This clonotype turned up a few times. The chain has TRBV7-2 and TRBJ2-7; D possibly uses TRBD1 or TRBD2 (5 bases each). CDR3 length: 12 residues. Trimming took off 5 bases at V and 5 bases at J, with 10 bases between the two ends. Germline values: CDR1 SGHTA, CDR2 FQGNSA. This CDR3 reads CASSGGIDEQYF. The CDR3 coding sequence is TGTGCCAGCAGCGGGGGAATTGACGAGCAGTACTTC.

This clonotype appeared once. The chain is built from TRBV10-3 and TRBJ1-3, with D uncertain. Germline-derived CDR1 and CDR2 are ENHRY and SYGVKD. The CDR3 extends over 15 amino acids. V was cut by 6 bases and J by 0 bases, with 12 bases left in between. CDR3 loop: CAIRPRAVSGNTIYF. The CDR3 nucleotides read TGTGCCATCAGGCCCCGGGCGGTCTCTGGAAACACCATATATTTT.

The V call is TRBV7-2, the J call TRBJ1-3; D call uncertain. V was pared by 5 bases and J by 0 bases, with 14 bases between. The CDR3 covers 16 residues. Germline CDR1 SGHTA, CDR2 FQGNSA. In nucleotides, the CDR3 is TGTGCCAGCAGCGATGTTGGACCGCTCTCTGGAAACACCATATATTTT. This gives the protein CASSDVGPLSGNTIYF.

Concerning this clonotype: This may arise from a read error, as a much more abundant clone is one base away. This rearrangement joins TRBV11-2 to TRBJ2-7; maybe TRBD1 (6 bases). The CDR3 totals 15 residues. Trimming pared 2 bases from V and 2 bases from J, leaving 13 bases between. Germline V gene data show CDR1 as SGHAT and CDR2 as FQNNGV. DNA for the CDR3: TGTGCCAGCAGCTTAATCAGGGGTTCGCCCTACGAGCAGTACTTC. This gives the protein CASSLIRGSPYEQYF.

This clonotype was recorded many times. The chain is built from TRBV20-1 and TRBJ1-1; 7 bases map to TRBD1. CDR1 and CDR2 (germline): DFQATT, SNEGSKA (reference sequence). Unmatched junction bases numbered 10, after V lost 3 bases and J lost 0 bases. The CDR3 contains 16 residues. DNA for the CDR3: TGCAGTGCTAGGGGAGGACAGGAGCACATGAACACTGAAGCTTTCTTT. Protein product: CSARGGQEHMNTEAFF.